The 29 T cell receptor beta chains below all came from one sample that was sequenced in a study of response to subunit inactivated influenza vaccine. Each CDR3 protein gets one entry after TCRdb re-called the RT-PCR reads with MiXCR. Here the sample spans approximately 730,000 distinct CDR3 sequences, more than 11% being singletons. The sample here was PBMCs from blood, taken 14 days before vaccination. All receptors come from a man in his fifties who received an inactivated influenza vaccine.

This clonotype came up many times. The chain employs TRBV9 and TRBJ2-3; possible D gene TRBD2, 7 bases. V gave up 4 bases and J gave up 6 bases, with 27 bases separating them. This CDR3 comprises 18 residues. Germline CDR1 reads SGDLS; CDR2 reads YYNGEE. CDR3 loop: CASSPKGGLPRRGDTQYF. The CDR3 region has the DNA TGTGCCAGCAGCCCTAAGGGGGGACTACCCCGCCGGGGGGATACGCAGTATTTT. The full variable domain, in which reference TRBV9 and TRBJ2-3 provide the parts outside the CDR3, is DSGVTQTPKHLITATGQRVTLRCSPRSGDLSVYWYQQSLDQGLQFLIQYYNGEERAKGNILERFSAQQFPDLHSELNLSSLELGDSALYFCASSPKGGLPRRGDTQYFGPGTRLTVL.

The chain links TRBV7-9 to TRBJ1-1; D perhaps matches TRBD1 (6 bases). There are 13 residues in the CDR3. V was clipped by 5 bases and J by 8 bases, with 15 bases between them. CDR1 is SEHNR and CDR2 is FQNEAQ in the germline V gene (reference sequence). The CDR3 region is CASSPPGQTEAFF. The CDR3 DNA is TGTGCCAGCAGCCCTCCAGGACAGACCGAAGCTTTCTTT.

This clonotype appeared a few times. V usage is TRBV4-2 and J usage is TRBJ2-1, with 13 bases lining up with TRBD2. The CDR3 runs 16 residues. CDR1 is LGHNA and CDR2 is YNFKEQ in the germline V gene. Trimming at V came to 2 bases and at J to 8 bases, leaving 6 bases not matched to a gene. The CDR3 spells CASSQTSGGAPHEQFF. CDR3 nucleotide sequence: TGTGCCAGCAGCCAAACTAGCGGGGGGGCCCCCCATGAGCAGTTCTTC.

At least ten counts were recorded for this clonotype. The V and J genes are TRBV27 and TRBJ2-1, with 16 bases lining up with TRBD2. CDR3 length equals 15 residues. With V trimmed by 2 bases and J by 10 bases, 2 bases remained unmatched. The V gene's germline CDR1 is MNHEY and CDR2 SMNVEV (reference sequence). The CDR3 bases are TGTGCCAGCAGTTTAGGGACTAGCGGGAGGGACGAGCAGTTCTTC. Translation gives CASSLGTSGRDEQFF.

Only a few counts were recorded for this clonotype. This chain joins TRBV15 and TRBJ1-2; 9 nucleotides match TRBD1. V shed 3 bases and J 4 bases; nucleotides not matched to a gene: 6. This CDR3 is built from 15 residues. The germline gives CDR1 LNHNV, CDR2 YYDKDF (reference sequence). CDR3 in DNA: TGTGCCACCAGCAGTGGGACAGGGAGACTCTATGGCTACACCTTC. It is translated as CATSSGTGRLYGYTF.

The chain has TRBV5-1 and TRBJ2-7; 8 positions match TRBD2. Germline CDR1 and CDR2: SGHRS and YFSETQ. The CDR3 contains 14 residues. Germline trimming cut 7 bases from V and 3 bases from J; bases unmatched to any gene: 9. The CDR3 protein is CASAFGLAFYEQYF. CDR3 DNA sequence: TGCGCCAGCGCTTTCGGACTAGCCTTCTACGAGCAGTACTTC.

This clonotype was found a few times. The CDR3: CASSAGRAGPEAFF. CDR3 DNA sequence: TGTGCCAGCAGTGCGGGACGGGCTGGCCCTGAAGCTTTCTTT. The chain links TRBV12-3 or TRBV12-4 to TRBJ1-1, with D possibly matching TRBD1 (5 bases). The CDR3 has 14 amino acids. V was trimmed by 5 bases and J by 6 bases, leaving 16 bases between them.

A few counts support this clonotype. The genes are TRBV20-1 and TRBJ2-1; 7 positions agree with TRBD1. V lost 6 bases and J lost 8; bases outside the gene matches: 10. The CDR3 has 13 residues. Germline V lookup: CDR1 DFQATT, CDR2 SNEGSKA (reference sequence). CDR3 in amino acids: CSAPQGSRDEQFF. In DNA form, the CDR3 reads TGCAGTGCCCCACAGGGGTCAAGAGATGAGCAGTTCTTC.

The chain recombines TRBV5-5 with TRBJ2-5; TRBD1 agrees at 7 bases. V shed 4 bases and J 4 bases; nucleotides not matched to a gene: 4. The CDR3 covers 13 residues. In germline, CDR1 is SGHKS, CDR2 YYEKEE (reference sequence). The CDR3 region has the DNA TGTGCCAGCAGCAAACAGGGGTCAGAGACCCAGTACTTC. As protein: CASSKQGSETQYF.

There are many counts of this clonotype. This chain uses TRBV2 with TRBJ2-4, with 10 bases aligning to TRBD2. CDR3 length: 15 residues. Germline lookup yields CDR1 SNHLY and CDR2 FYNNEI. Unmatched junction bases numbered 4, after V lost 2 bases and J lost 6 bases. CDR3 sequence reads: CASSETSGVTNIQYF. For the CDR3, the DNA is TGTGCCAGCAGTGAAACTAGCGGGGTGACAAACATTCAGTACTTC.

In its sample, this clonotype was seen a few times. The V gene is TRBV6-2 or TRBV6-3, the J gene TRBJ1-1; no clear D. V shed 5 bases and J shed 3 bases, with 19 bases lying between them. The germline CDR1 and CDR2 sequences are MNHEY and SVGEGT. The CDR3 has 16 amino acids. Here the CDR3 reads CASSLRPNRADTEAFF. The DNA for the CDR3 is TGTGCCAGCAGTCTCCGACCTAACAGAGCGGACACTGAAGCTTTCTTT.

The CDR3 DNA follows: TGTGCCATCAGTGACCCCACTGCAACTAATGAAAAACTGTTTTTT. The encoded protein is CAISDPTATNEKLFF. This chain uses TRBV10-3 with TRBJ1-4; D call uncertain. Germline lookup yields CDR1 ENHRY and CDR2 SYGVKD. The V end was cut by 3 bases, the J end by 0 bases, with 8 bases between. The CDR3 contains 15 residues.

This clonotype was counted at least ten times. The chain recombines TRBV20-1 with TRBJ2-1, with no clear D. The CDR3 contains 11 residues. Per the germline V gene, CDR1 is DFQATT and CDR2 is SNEGSKA (reference sequence). Trimming took off 0 bases at V and 15 bases at J, with 12 bases between the two ends. The CDR3 DNA sequence: TGCAGTGCTAGAGAGCGGTCAGTCCGGTTCTTC. This sequence encodes CSARERSVRFF.

This clonotype was seen only a few times. This sequence joins TRBV29-1 and TRBJ2-1; D gene unclear. V shed 7 bases and J shed 0 bases, with 13 bases lying between them. The CDR3 is made up of 14 amino acids. Looked up from germline, CDR1 is SQVTM and CDR2 is ANQGSEA. The CDR3: CSAPLTGSYNEQFF. Written as DNA, the CDR3 is TGCAGCGCGCCCCTGACGGGCTCCTACAATGAGCAGTTCTTC.

This clonotype was seen a few times. V gene TRBV6-5 combines with J gene TRBJ2-1; tentatively, D is TRBD1 (6 bases). In germline, CDR1 is MNHEY, CDR2 SVGAGI. The CDR3 runs 12 residues. Deletions cut 7 bases from V and 9 bases from J, with 13 bases between. The CDR3 sequence is CASKALGGEQFF. The CDR3 DNA sequence: TGTGCCAGCAAGGCCCTAGGGGGTGAGCAGTTCTTC.

In this sample, this clonotype turned up many times. This CDR3 reads CASRRTSGYEQYF. The CDR3 region has the DNA TGTGCCAGCAGAAGGACTAGCGGATACGAGCAGTACTTC. V is TRBV2 and J is TRBJ2-7; 10 bases align to TRBD2. This CDR3 contains 13 residues. V shed 6 bases, J shed 4 bases, and the junction held 3 bases outside the gene matches. The germline V gene encodes CDR1 SNHLY and CDR2 FYNNEI.

The chain has TRBV29-1 and TRBJ2-2; no clear D. CDR3 size: 13 residues. Germline-derived CDR1 and CDR2 are SQVTM and ANQGSEA. Trimming took off 3 bases at V and 2 bases at J, with 7 bases between the two ends. In DNA form, the CDR3 reads TGCAGCGTTGACATGATAAACACCGGGGAGCTGTTTTTT. It translates to CSVDMINTGELFF.

This clonotype was found a few times. The chain uses TRBV10-1 and TRBJ1-2; no clear D gene. From germline, CDR1 is WNHNN and CDR2 SYGVQD (reference sequence). With 6 bases removed from V and 1 base from J, the gap between germline ends came to 15 bases. This CDR3 is 15 amino acids long. CDR3 nucleotides: TGCGCCAGCAGGGAGACCGGGATCCTTAACTATGGCTACACCTTC. Its protein product is CASRETGILNYGYTF.

The sample holds many counts of this clonotype. The chain employs TRBV7-9 and TRBJ2-7; 8 nucleotides line up with TRBD1. Germline V gene sequence: CDR1 SEHNR, CDR2 FQNEAQ (reference sequence). This CDR3 has 12 amino acids. V shed 3 bases and J 7 bases; nucleotides not matched to a gene: 2. The CDR3 DNA sequence: TGTGCCAGCAGCTTTGACAGGGGTGAGCAGTACTTC. Its protein is CASSFDRGEQYF.

This clonotype was picked up many times. The chain links TRBV29-1 to TRBJ2-5; D gene unclear. Per germline, CDR1 SQVTM and CDR2 ANQGSEA. Between the trimmed V and J ends, which lost 4 bases and 4 bases, there was a span of 10 bases. The CDR3 spans 12 residues. The CDR3 DNA sequence: TGCAGCGTTGCTGATTTTCGAGAGACCCAGTACTTC. Translated, it gives CSVADFRETQYF.

This clonotype came up a few times. The genes are TRBV5-1 and TRBJ1-1; possible D gene TRBD1, 6 bases. The CDR3 extends over 14 amino acids. Germline V gene sequence: CDR1 SGHRS, CDR2 YFSETQ. V was pared by 7 bases and J by 1 base, with 14 bases between. This CDR3 is CASCPGTSNTEAFF. The CDR3 nucleotides are TGCGCCAGCTGTCCTGGGACATCGAACACTGAAGCTTTCTTT.

CDR3 in amino acids: CSARDRGGGPSYEQYF. As DNA, the CDR3 is TGCAGTGCTAGAGATCGGGGCGGGGGGCCTAGCTACGAGCAGTACTTC. The rearrangement uses TRBV20-1 and TRBJ2-7; 8 bases map to TRBD2. CDR1 and CDR2 from the germline V gene are DFQATT and SNEGSKA (reference sequence). Trimming took 0 bases from V and 3 from J; bases not matched to a gene: 10. The CDR3 contains 16 residues.

This chain joins TRBV20-1 and TRBJ1-2; D not certain. The germline gives CDR1 DFQATT, CDR2 SNEGSKA (reference sequence). Deletions cut 6 bases from V and 3 bases from J, with 23 bases between. CDR3 size: 16 residues. The chain's CDR3 is CSALLQQKRQDYGYTF. Here the CDR3 DNA reads TGCAGTGCCTTACTCCAACAGAAGCGGCAGGACTATGGCTACACCTTC.

This clonotype has more than one count but fewer than ten. The chain uses TRBV5-4 and TRBJ1-2, with D perhaps matching TRBD1 (6 bases). The CDR3 has 14 residues. Trimming removed 2 bases at V and 2 bases at J, with 10 bases between. Germline lookup yields CDR1 SGHNT and CDR2 YYREEE (reference sequence). The DNA of the CDR3 is TGTGCCAGCAGCTTTTTCGGACAGAACTATGGCTACACCTTC. This encodes CASSFFGQNYGYTF.

This clonotype turned up a few times. V is TRBV27 and J is TRBJ2-7; 7 bases map to TRBD1. V shed 6 bases and J 3 bases; nucleotides not matched to a gene: 11. CDR3 size: 15 residues. Germline V gives CDR1 MNHEY, CDR2 SMNVEV (reference sequence). In DNA form, the CDR3 reads TGTGCCAGCAGCTCACCGGGACAGCCAGTCTACGAGCAGTACTTC. This gives the protein CASSSPGQPVYEQYF.

This clonotype has only a few counts. The chain combines TRBV20-1 with TRBJ2-1; TRBD1 agrees at 9 bases. Trimming took 6 bases from V and 3 from J; bases not matched to a gene: 9. The CDR3 covers 15 residues. The germline V gene has CDR1 DFQATT and CDR2 SNEGSKA (reference sequence). As DNA, the CDR3 is TGCAGTGCCTCCACCGGGACAGGGTTCTACAATGAGCAGTTCTTC. Its translation is CSASTGTGFYNEQFF.

In its sample, this clonotype was seen a few times. V and J are TRBV20-1 and TRBJ2-3; 7 nucleotides align to TRBD2. The germline V gene has CDR1 DFQATT and CDR2 SNEGSKA (reference sequence). The CDR3 is made up of 15 amino acids. Trimming at V came to 2 bases and at J to 4 bases, leaving 9 bases not matched to a gene. CDR3 DNA: TGCAGTGCTAGAAGGGCGGGAGTGGGGGCAGATACGCAGTATTTT. Amino acids: CSARRAGVGADTQYF.

The J gene is TRBJ2-2, the V gene TRBV6-5; D is undetermined. In germline, CDR1 is MNHEY, CDR2 SVGAGI. This CDR3 contains 16 residues. The V and J ends lost 4 bases and 5 bases respectively, with 17 bases between them. The CDR3 nucleotides read TGTGCCAGCAGTTCGCAGGCCAGCCTCGGAACCGGGGAGCTGTTTTTT. Amino acids: CASSSQASLGTGELFF.

This clonotype came up a few times. The CDR3 DNA reads TGCAGTGTAGCGGGAGCGATAGGAGATACGCAGTATTTT. This gives the protein CSVAGAIGDTQYF. The V call is TRBV20-1, the J call TRBJ2-3; 9 nucleotides align to TRBD2. This CDR3 has 13 amino acids. V trimming: 7 bases; J trimming: 5 bases; junction bases outside the gene matches: 7. The germline gives CDR1 DFQATT, CDR2 SNEGSKA (reference sequence).